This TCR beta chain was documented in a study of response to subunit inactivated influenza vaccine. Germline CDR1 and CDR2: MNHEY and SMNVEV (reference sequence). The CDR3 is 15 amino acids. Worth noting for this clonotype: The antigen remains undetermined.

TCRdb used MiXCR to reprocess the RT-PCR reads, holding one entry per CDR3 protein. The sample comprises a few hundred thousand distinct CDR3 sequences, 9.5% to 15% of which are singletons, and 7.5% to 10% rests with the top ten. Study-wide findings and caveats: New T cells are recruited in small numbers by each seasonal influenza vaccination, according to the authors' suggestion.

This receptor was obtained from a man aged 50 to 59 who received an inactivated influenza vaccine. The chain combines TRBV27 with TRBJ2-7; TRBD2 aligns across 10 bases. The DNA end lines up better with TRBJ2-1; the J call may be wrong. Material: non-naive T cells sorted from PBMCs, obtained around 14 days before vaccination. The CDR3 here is CASSSPQREGYEQFF. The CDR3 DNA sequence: TGTGCCAGCAGTTCGCCCCAGCGGGAGGGCTACGAGCAGTTCTTC.